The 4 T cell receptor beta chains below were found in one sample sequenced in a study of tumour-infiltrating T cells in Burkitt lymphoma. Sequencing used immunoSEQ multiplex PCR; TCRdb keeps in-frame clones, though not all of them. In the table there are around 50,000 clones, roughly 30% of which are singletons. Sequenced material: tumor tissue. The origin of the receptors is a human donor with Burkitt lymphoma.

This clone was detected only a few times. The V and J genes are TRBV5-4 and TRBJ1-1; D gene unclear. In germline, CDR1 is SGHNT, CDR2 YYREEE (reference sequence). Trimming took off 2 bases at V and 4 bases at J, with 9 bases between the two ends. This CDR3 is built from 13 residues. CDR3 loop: CASSFQRGTEAFF. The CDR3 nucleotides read TGTGCCAGCAGCTTTCAGCGGGGCACTGAAGCTTTCTTT. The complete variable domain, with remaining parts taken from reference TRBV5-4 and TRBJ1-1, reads ETGVTQSPTHLIKTRGQQVTLRCSSQSGHNTVSWYQQALGQGPQFIFQYYREEENGRGNFPPRFSGLQFPNYSSELNVNALELDDSALYLCASSFQRGTEAFFGQGTRLTVV.

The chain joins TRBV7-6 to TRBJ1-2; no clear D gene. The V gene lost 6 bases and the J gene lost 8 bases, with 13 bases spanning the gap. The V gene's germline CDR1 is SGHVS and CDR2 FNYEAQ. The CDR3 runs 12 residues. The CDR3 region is CASSRGPGGYTF. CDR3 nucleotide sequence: TGTGCCAGCAGTCGCGGTCCGGGGGGCTACACCTTC. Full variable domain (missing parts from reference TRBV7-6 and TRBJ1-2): GAGVSQSPRYKVTKRGQDVALRCDPISGHVSLYWYRQALGQGPEFLTYFNYEAQQDKSGLPNDRFSAERPEGSISTLTIQRTEQRDSAMYRCASSRGPGGYTFGSGTRLTVV.

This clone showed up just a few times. Here the CDR3 DNA reads TGTGCCAGCAGGCCCCCGGGAGGCCATGGCTACACCTTC. It is translated as CASRPPGGHGYTF. This chain joins TRBV25-1 and TRBJ1-2; D remains ambiguous. CDR3 size: 13 residues. Germline V gene data show CDR1 as MGHDK and CDR2 as SYGVNS. Trimming left V 6 bases short and J 6 bases short, with 14 bases between.

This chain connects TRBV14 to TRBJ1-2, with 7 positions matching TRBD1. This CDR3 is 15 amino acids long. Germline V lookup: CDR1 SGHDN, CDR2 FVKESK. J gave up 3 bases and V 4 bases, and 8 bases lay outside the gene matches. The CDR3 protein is CASSPSLGQYYGYTF. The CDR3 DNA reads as TGTGCCAGCAGCCCCTCCCTGGGACAGTACTATGGCTACACCTTC. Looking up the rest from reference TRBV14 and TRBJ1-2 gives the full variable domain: EAGVTQFPSHSVIEKGQTVTLRCDPISGHDNLYWYRRVMGKEIKFLLHFVKESKQDESGMPNNRFLAERTGGTYSTLKVQPAELEDSGVYFCASSPSLGQYYGYTFGSGTRLTVV.